Presented here are 24 T cell receptor beta chains from one specimen sequenced in a study of regulatory T cells in long-lasting Graves disease. The time point is: newly diagnosed GD, antithyroid drugs for less than 3 months. TCR sequences were obtained from RNA taken from PBMCs. The authors built TCR beta libraries using iRepertoire HTBI primers and Arm-PCR of CDR3 regions. TCRdb itself ran the multiplex PCR reads through MiXCR, one entry per CDR3 protein. The top ten clones hold approximately 12% of a sample with 500,000 or so distinct CDR3 sequences, under 20% of them seen once. The data were also submitted as part of a second study, on T cells in Graves' hyperthyroidism and ophthalmopathy.

The input for sequencing was peripheral blood mononuclear cells (PBMCs), taken at new diagnosis, from a patient treated with antithyroid drugs. The receptors shown here come from a man in his forties with Graves disease.

The chain links TRBV29-1 to TRBJ2-5, with D tentatively TRBD1 (5 bases). Germline-derived CDR1 and CDR2 are SQVTM and ANQGSEA. V dropped 4 bases and J dropped 2 bases, with 11 bases sitting between them. The CDR3 sequence is 13 residues long. The CDR3 sequence: CSVVSSGQETQYF. The CDR3 nucleotides are TGCAGCGTTGTTTCGTCAGGGCAAGAGACCCAGTACTTC.

This clonotype was observed at least ten times. The chain uses TRBV27 and TRBJ1-1, with a possible D match to TRBD1 (5 bases). Germline loops: CDR1 MNHEY, CDR2 SMNVEV (reference sequence). The CDR3 runs to 14 residues. Trimming removed 10 bases at V and 2 bases at J, with 17 bases between. Here the CDR3 DNA reads TGTGCCACTCAAAGGGACCGACTAAACACTGAAGCTTTCTTT. Residues: CATQRDRLNTEAFF.

The table lists this clonotype with a few counts. The J gene is TRBJ2-7, the V gene TRBV12-3 or TRBV12-4; the D is unclear. Trimming stripped 6 bases from V and 9 bases from J, with 15 bases between. The CDR3 is made up of 12 amino acids. CDR3 in DNA: TGTGCCAGCAGCCTGGGCCATGTCGGGCAGTACTTC. Translating gives CASSLGHVGQYF.

This clonotype was detected a few times. The chain combines TRBV27 with TRBJ2-1; TRBD2 matches 9 bases. The CDR3 totals 15 residues. V shed 3 bases and J 7 bases; nucleotides not matched to a gene: 7. The germline V gene has CDR1 MNHEY and CDR2 SMNVEV (reference sequence). The CDR3 reads CASSFWASGKNEQFF. As DNA, the CDR3 is TGTGCCAGCAGTTTTTGGGCTAGCGGGAAAAATGAGCAGTTCTTC.

This clonotype was seen at least ten times. The chain uses TRBV5-6 and TRBJ2-1; perhaps TRBD2 as D (5 bases). Germline CDR1 reads SGHDT; CDR2 reads YYEEEE. V lost 0 bases to trimming and J lost 16 bases, with 14 bases between them. CDR3 length: 12 residues. DNA of the CDR3: TGTGCCAGCAGCTTGGCTAGCCCCACATTCTTCTTC. Amino acid sequence: CASSLASPTFFF.

This clonotype was seen just once. A much bigger clone sits one base away, suggesting this may be a read error. This CDR3 reads CSAREGRLSTEAFF. The CDR3 DNA reads as TGCAGTGCTCGAGAGGGACGGTTGAGCACTGAAGCTTTCTTT. The chain uses TRBV20-1 and TRBJ1-1; maybe TRBD1 (5 bases). This CDR3 contains 14 residues. Germline lookup yields CDR1 DFQATT and CDR2 SNEGSKA (reference sequence).

This clonotype was counted at least ten times. This chain uses TRBV18 with TRBJ2-1; 11 positions match TRBD2. The trim removed 4 bases at V and 0 bases at J, leaving 2 bases unmatched. From germline, CDR1 is KGHSH and CDR2 LQKENI. The CDR3 totals 16 residues. The chain's CDR3 is CASSQTSGSSYNEQFF. The CDR3 nucleotides read TGTGCCAGCTCACAAACTAGCGGGAGCTCCTACAATGAGCAGTTCTTC.

There are many counts of this clonotype. V gene TRBV2 combines with J gene TRBJ1-1; D possibly corresponds to TRBD1 (5 bases). CDR3 length: 11 residues. Trimming took 9 bases from V and 5 from J, leaving 10 bases between them. CDR1 and CDR2 (germline): SNHLY, FYNNEI. The CDR3 nucleotides read TGTGCCAGTCAAGGGGATACTGAAGCTTTCTTT. Translating it yields CASQGDTEAFF. The variable domain in full, with the rest retrieved from reference TRBV2 and TRBJ1-1, is EPEVTQTPSHQVTQMGQEVILRCVPISNHLYFYWYRQILGQKVEFLVSFYNNEISEKSEIFDDQFSVERPDGSNFTLKIRSTKLEDSAMYFCASQGDTEAFFGQGTRLTVV.

This clonotype appeared a few times. This chain connects TRBV11-2 to TRBJ2-1; 8 bases are a match to TRBD1. V gave up 3 bases and J gave up 4 bases; unmatched junction bases: 8. Germline values: CDR1 SGHAT, CDR2 FQNNGV. This CDR3 spans 16 amino acids. The CDR3 protein is CASSLERTGPYNEQFF. The CDR3 region has the DNA TGTGCCAGCAGCTTGGAAAGGACAGGGCCATACAATGAGCAGTTCTTC.

Ten or more counts support this clonotype. J is TRBJ2-5 and V is TRBV5-6; D gene uncertain. The CDR3 loop spans 15 amino acids. V was trimmed by 0 bases and J by 6 bases, leaving 15 bases between them. In germline, CDR1 is SGHDT, CDR2 YYEEEE. CDR3 in DNA: TGTGCCAGCAGCTTGGCCTCGCGGTTTATGAAGACCCAGTACTTC. It encodes CASSLASRFMKTQYF.

This clonotype was found many times. This chain uses TRBV20-1 with TRBJ2-3; D remains unclear. Trimming pared 6 bases from V and 3 bases from J, leaving 10 bases between. Germline V gene data show CDR1 as DFQATT and CDR2 as SNEGSKA (reference sequence). This CDR3 region has 12 residues. CDR3 bases: TGCAGTGCACTTCCCGGAACAGATACGCAGTATTTT. Translated, it gives CSALPGTDTQYF.

J is TRBJ2-1 and V is TRBV5-1; 7 bases are a match to TRBD2. This CDR3 has 18 amino acids. The V and J ends lost 0 bases and 0 bases, in that order; junction bases with no gene match: 9. The germline V gene encodes CDR1 SGHRS and CDR2 YFSETQ. The CDR3 sequence: CASSLVVLADSSYNEQFF. The CDR3 nucleotides read TGCGCCAGCAGCTTGGTAGTTCTAGCGGATAGCTCCTACAATGAGCAGTTCTTC.

This clonotype was observed a few times. This chain uses TRBV12-3 or TRBV12-4 with TRBJ2-5, with D perhaps matching TRBD2 (5 bases). The V end was cut by 2 bases, the J end by 1 base, with 8 bases between. This CDR3 has 14 residues. CDR3 region: CASSLNGIQETQYF. In DNA, the CDR3 is TGTGCCAGCAGTTTAAACGGGATCCAAGAGACCCAGTACTTC.

The chain links TRBV6-1 to TRBJ2-4; TRBD1 is a possible D gene (6 bases). V lost 5 bases to trimming and J lost 7 bases, with 21 bases between them. Germline lookup yields CDR1 MNHNS and CDR2 SASEGT. This CDR3 comprises 16 residues. CDR3 DNA: TGTGCCAGCAGTAACGCAGGGGCGAACGGAGTCAACATTCAGTACTTC. It yields the protein CASSNAGANGVNIQYF.

This clonotype has ten or more counts. The V and J genes are TRBV28 and TRBJ1-6; D not certain. The V end was cut by 5 bases, the J end by 5 bases, with 7 bases between. The CDR3 runs to 13 residues. Germline V CDR1 and CDR2: MDHEN, SYDVKM. The CDR3 DNA follows: TGTGCCAGCAGTGCGACGGATAATTCACCCCTCCACTTT. Its translation: CASSATDNSPLHF.

This clonotype has ten or more counts. The V gene is TRBV29-1, the J gene TRBJ2-5; TRBD2 is a possible D gene (5 bases). CDR1 and CDR2 (germline): SQVTM, ANQGSEA. The CDR3 has 10 residues. V gave up 4 bases and J gave up 5 bases, with 5 bases separating them. The CDR3 coding sequence is TGCAGCGTTGGAGGGGAGACCCAGTACTTC. Translating gives CSVGGETQYF.

V usage is TRBV20-1 and J usage is TRBJ1-3; D not resolved. Germline V lookup: CDR1 DFQATT, CDR2 SNEGSKA (reference sequence). Trimming left V 3 bases short and J 2 bases short, with 8 bases between. CDR3 length equals 13 residues. The CDR3 DNA reads as TGCAGTGCTAGCCCAGCTGCTGGAAACACCATATATTTT. Amino acids: CSASPAAGNTIYF.

The gene calls are TRBV7-9 and TRBJ2-1; 13 nucleotides line up with TRBD2. There are 16 residues in the CDR3. The junction had 5 bases not matched to a gene; V was cut back by 5 bases and J by 4 bases. Looked up from germline, CDR1 is SEHNR and CDR2 is FQNEAQ (reference sequence). CDR3 in DNA: TGTGCCAGCAGCCCCGGGACTAGCGGGGAGTACAATGAGCAGTTCTTC. Protein product: CASSPGTSGEYNEQFF. The full variable domain, completed using reference TRBV7-9 and TRBJ2-1, is DTGVSQNPRHKITKRGQNVTFRCDPISEHNRLYWYRQTLGQGPEFLTYFQNEAQLEKSRLLSDRFSAERPKGSFSTLEIQRTEQGDSAMYLCASSPGTSGEYNEQFFGPGTRLTVL.

The gene calls are TRBV28 and TRBJ1-6, with D uncertain. V was trimmed by 6 bases and J by 6 bases, leaving 9 bases between them. Germline V lookup: CDR1 MDHEN, CDR2 SYDVKM. This CDR3 spans 13 amino acids. The CDR3, as DNA: TGTGCCAGCAGACCAAACAGTAATTCACCCCTCCACTTT. It yields the protein CASRPNSNSPLHF. The variable domain in full, with the rest retrieved from reference TRBV28 and TRBJ1-6, is DVKVTQSSRYLVKRTGEKVFLECVQDMDHENMFWYRQDPGLGLRLIYFSYDVKMKEKGDIPEGYSVSREKKERFSLILESASTNQTSMYLCASRPNSNSPLHFGNGTRLTVT.

The V and J genes are TRBV19 and TRBJ1-1, with D uncertain. The CDR3 covers 14 residues. CDR1 and CDR2 from the germline V gene are LNHDA and SQIVND (reference sequence). Trimming left V 3 bases short and J 3 bases short, with 11 bases between. Here the CDR3 DNA reads TGTGCCAGTAGTATCTGGGTCAGAGACACTGAAGCTTTCTTT. Amino acid sequence: CASSIWVRDTEAFF.

This clonotype was detected a few times. The J gene is TRBJ2-1, the V gene TRBV5-6; 9 nucleotides line up with TRBD2. The CDR3 sequence is 17 residues long. Germline lookup yields CDR1 SGHDT and CDR2 YYEEEE. The J segment lost 4 bases and the V segment lost 0 bases, leaving 8 bases of the junction unmatched. CDR3 DNA: TGTGCCAGCAGCTTGGCCGGTGCGGGAGGGCCTTACAATGAGCAGTTCTTC. Protein product: CASSLAGAGGPYNEQFF.

Concerning this clonotype itself: A read error may explain this, as a much larger clone is one base away. Because it lacks the conserved phenylalanine or tryptophan at the end, this CDR3 is likely a read error. V is TRBV2 and J is TRBJ2-7; D is unresolved. The germline V and J ends were trimmed by 2 bases and 4 bases, with 6 bases remaining between them. The CDR3 is 12 residues long. Germline loops: CDR1 SNHLY, CDR2 FYNNEI. As DNA, the CDR3 is TGTGCCAGCAGTGAACAGGCGTACGAGCAGTACTCC. The encoded protein is CASSEQAYEQYS.

This clonotype has ten or more counts. The chain uses TRBV20-1 and TRBJ1-6; D unclear. CDR3 length equals 14 residues. Germline CDR1 is DFQATT and CDR2 is SNEGSKA (reference sequence). Trimming left V 1 base short and J 7 bases short, with 11 bases between. The CDR3 DNA is TGCAGTGCTAGAGGGGAACTTTGGAATTCACCCCTCCACTTT. This gives the protein CSARGELWNSPLHF.

The rearrangement links TRBV5-1 to TRBJ2-3; possibly TRBD2 for D (6 bases). The V end lost 4 bases, the J end lost 3 bases, and 24 bases lay between the germline ends. This CDR3 contains 18 residues. Looked up from germline, CDR1 is SGHRS and CDR2 is YFSETQ. DNA of the CDR3: TGCGCCAGCAGCATCACCCTAGCCATGACTAGTGGTACAGATACGCAGTATTTT. Protein: CASSITLAMTSGTDTQYF.